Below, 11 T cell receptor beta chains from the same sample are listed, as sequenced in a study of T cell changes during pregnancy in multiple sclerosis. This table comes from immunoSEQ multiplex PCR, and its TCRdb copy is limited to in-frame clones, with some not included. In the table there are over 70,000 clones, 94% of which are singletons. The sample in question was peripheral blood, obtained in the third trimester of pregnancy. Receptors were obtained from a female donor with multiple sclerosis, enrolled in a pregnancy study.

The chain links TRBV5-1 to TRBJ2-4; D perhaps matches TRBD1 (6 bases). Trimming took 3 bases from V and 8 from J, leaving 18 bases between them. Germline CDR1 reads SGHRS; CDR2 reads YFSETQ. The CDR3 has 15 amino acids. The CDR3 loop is CASSSLRGLGDIQYF. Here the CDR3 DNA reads TGCGCCAGCAGCTCCCTTAGGGGGTTAGGCGACATTCAGTACTTC.

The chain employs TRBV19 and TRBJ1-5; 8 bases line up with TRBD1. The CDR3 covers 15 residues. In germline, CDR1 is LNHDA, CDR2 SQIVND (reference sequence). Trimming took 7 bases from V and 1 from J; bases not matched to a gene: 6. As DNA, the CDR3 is TGTGCCAGTAATCAGGGGGCGTTAAGCAATCAGCCCCAGCATTTT. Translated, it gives CASNQGALSNQPQHF.

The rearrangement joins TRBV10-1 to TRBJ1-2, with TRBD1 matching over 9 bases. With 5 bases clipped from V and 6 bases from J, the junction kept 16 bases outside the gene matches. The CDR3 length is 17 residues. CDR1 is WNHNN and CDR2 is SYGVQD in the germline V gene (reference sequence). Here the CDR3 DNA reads TGCGCCAGCAGTCCTATCACAGGGGGCCGTGGCGGGGATGGCTACACCTTC. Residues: CASSPITGGRGGDGYTF.

The CDR3 nucleotides read TGTGCCAGCACCTATTCGGGACAGGGGATCGGACAGTACTTC. Protein product: CASTYSGQGIGQYF. This rearrangement joins TRBV7-2 to TRBJ2-7, with 10 positions matching TRBD1. Germline V gene data show CDR1 as SGHTA and CDR2 as FQGNSA. Losses at the gene ends were 7 bases for V and 10 bases for J; bases not matched to a gene: 13. The CDR3 is made up of 14 amino acids.

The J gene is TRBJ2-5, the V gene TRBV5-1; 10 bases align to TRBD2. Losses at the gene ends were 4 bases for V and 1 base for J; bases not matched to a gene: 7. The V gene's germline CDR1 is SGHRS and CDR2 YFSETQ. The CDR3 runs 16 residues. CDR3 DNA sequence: TGCGCCAGCAGCAAAGGACTAGCGGAGGGCCAAGAGACCCAGTACTTC. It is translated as CASSKGLAEGQETQYF.

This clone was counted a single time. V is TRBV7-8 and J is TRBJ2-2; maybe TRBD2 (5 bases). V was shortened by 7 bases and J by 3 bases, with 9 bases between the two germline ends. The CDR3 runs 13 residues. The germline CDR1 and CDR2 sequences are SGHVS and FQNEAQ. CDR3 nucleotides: TGTGCCAGCATCTTCGGGGACACCGGGGAGCTGTTTTTT. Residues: CASIFGDTGELFF. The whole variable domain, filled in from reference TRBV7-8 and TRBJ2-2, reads GAGVSQSPRYKVAKRGQDVALRCDPISGHVSLFWYQQALGQGPEFLTYFQNEAQLDKSGLPSDRFFAERPEGSVSTLKIQRTQQEDSAVYLCASIFGDTGELFFGEGSRLTVL.

The CDR3 bases are TGTGCCAGCAGCGTAGCGGGAGATTACAATGAGCAGTTCTTC. Protein sequence: CASSVAGDYNEQFF. The chain uses TRBV9 and TRBJ2-1; weak D call: TRBD2 (6 bases). Trimming stripped 0 bases from V and 4 bases from J, with 8 bases between. Germline loops: CDR1 SGDLS, CDR2 YYNGEE. This CDR3 has 14 residues.

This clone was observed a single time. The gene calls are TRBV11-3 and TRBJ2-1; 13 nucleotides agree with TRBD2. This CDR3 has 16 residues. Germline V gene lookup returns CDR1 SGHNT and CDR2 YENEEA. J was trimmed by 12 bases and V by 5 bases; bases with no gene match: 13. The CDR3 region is CASSLRTSGGQVGQFF. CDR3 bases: TGTGCCAGCAGCCTCCGGACTAGCGGGGGCCAGGTTGGGCAGTTCTTC.

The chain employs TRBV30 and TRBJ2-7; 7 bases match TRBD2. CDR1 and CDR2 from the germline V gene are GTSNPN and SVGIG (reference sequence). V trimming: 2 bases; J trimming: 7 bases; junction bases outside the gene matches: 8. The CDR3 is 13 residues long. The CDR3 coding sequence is TGTGCCTGGAGTTTCCTCTTCGGGAGGGAGCAGTACTTC. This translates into CAWSFLFGREQYF. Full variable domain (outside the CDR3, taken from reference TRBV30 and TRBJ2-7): SQTIHQWPATLVQPVGSPLSLECTVEGTSNPNLYWYRQAAGRGLQLLFYSVGIGQISSEVPQNLSASRPQDRQFILSSKKLLLSDSGFYLCAWSFLFGREQYFGPGTRLTVT.

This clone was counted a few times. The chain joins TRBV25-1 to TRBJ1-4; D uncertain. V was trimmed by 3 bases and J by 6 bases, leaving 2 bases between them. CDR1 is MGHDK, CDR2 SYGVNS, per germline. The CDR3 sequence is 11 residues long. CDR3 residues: CASSDDEKLFF. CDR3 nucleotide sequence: TGTGCCAGCAGTGACGATGAAAAACTGTTTTTT.

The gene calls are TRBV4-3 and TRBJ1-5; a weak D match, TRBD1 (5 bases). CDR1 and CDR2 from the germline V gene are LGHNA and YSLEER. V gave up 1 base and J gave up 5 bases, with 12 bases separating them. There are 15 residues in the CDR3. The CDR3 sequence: CASSQGRAFDQPQHF. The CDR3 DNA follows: TGCGCCAGCAGCCAAGGCAGGGCTTTCGATCAGCCCCAGCATTTT.